This T cell receptor (beta chain) was sequenced during a study of blood T cell repertoires in COVID-19. Turning to the study itself: Acute and convalescent COVID-19 specimens originated in the United States, Italy and Spain. Nucleic acid was either cDNA or gDNA, and it came from T cells, B-cell-depleted T cells, or PBMCs.

This clone was seen a single time. Under the authors' procedure: Estimation of nucleated cell counts relied on the amplification of reference gene primers. The repertoire was sequenced with immunoSEQ multiplex PCR; TCRdb's copy has only in-frame clones and lacks some. V and J calls and clone size are copied from that table; D and trimming were computed from the DNA. This sample has about 170,000 clones; 80% to 90% occur once, and the top ten carry roughly 20%. The TCR was taken from a woman in her 70s who had recovered from COVID-19. The sequenced sample consisted of peripheral blood.

The CDR3 here is CAISGWGAGRADTQYF. CDR3 DNA: TGTGCCATCAGTGGTTGGGGGGCAGGGAGGGCAGATACGCAGTATTTT. The chain carries TRBV10-3 and TRBJ2-3, with a tentative D call TRBD2 (7 bases). This CDR3 has 16 amino acids. Trimming pared 4 bases from V and 4 bases from J, leaving 18 bases between. CDR1 ENHRY and CDR2 SYGVKD come from the germline V gene.